The clone carrying this T cell receptor beta chain occurred once. Antigen: not known. Clones were sequenced by immunoSEQ multiplex PCR, and TCRdb holds only the in-frame ones, with some missing. The table includes some 37,000 clones, about 73% detected once. This specimen comes from a study of radiotherapy plus CTLA-4 blockade in lung cancer. The overall study: Among enrolled patients, less than 20% responded and less than 40% achieved disease control.

Study outcomes and limitations: Peripheral blood showed expansion of tumor-derived TCR clones after radiotherapy and ipilimumab.

Trimming left V 5 bases short and J 5 bases short, with 15 bases between. The CDR3 has 14 residues. Germline V CDR1 and CDR2: MNHEY, SMNVEV (reference sequence). The sequenced sample was peripheral blood, obtained from a patient treated with radiotherapy plus ipilimumab. This receptor was obtained from a human donor with non-small cell lung cancer who had stable disease on radiotherapy plus ipilimumab. The chain employs TRBV27 and TRBJ1-2; a possible D gene is TRBD1 (5 bases). CDR3 protein: CASSPNGGSYGYTF. CDR3 nucleotide sequence: TGTGCCAGCAGTCCCAACGGGGGTAGTTATGGCTACACCTTC.